Sequencing of this T cell receptor beta chain was carried out in a study of control samples from healthy donors and cancer patients. Germline V gene lookup returns CDR1 KGHSH and CDR2 LQKENI. V lost 6 bases and J 2 bases, leaving 17 bases between the germline ends. The CDR3 consists of 16 residues. In this sample, this clone turned up once. The protocol was immunoSEQ multiplex PCR, while the TCRdb copy is restricted to in-frame clones and leaves out a portion. The profile shows some 150,000 clones, 75% to 95% of them singletons. The rearrangement uses TRBV18 and TRBJ1-3; tentative D call: TRBD1 (6 bases). Sequencing was carried out using blood. This receptor was taken from a man aged 25 to 40 in good health. The CDR3 sequence is CASSGLSRGTGNTIYF. CDR3 coding DNA: TGTGCCAGCTCGGGGCTTTCCAGGGGAACTGGAAACACCATATATTTT.